These 3 T cell receptor beta chains originate from one sample sequenced in a study of regulatory T cells in long-lasting Graves disease. Both iRepertoire HTBI primers and Arm-PCR of CDR3 regions were used to build the TCR beta libraries. TCRdb ran MiXCR on the multiplex PCR reads and lists one entry per CDR3 protein. The sample lists approximately 400,000 distinct CDR3 sequences; 15% were seen once. Time point given: newly diagnosed GD, antithyroid drugs for less than 3 months. Isolated PBMC RNA provided the starting material for the TCR library. Another study also made use of these data, one on T cells in Graves' hyperthyroidism and ophthalmopathy.

Sequenced here: peripheral blood mononuclear cells (PBMCs), sampled at new diagnosis, from a patient treated with antithyroid drugs. These receptors all stem from a woman aged 30 to 39 with Graves disease.

This clonotype showed up many times. The chain uses TRBV12-5 and TRBJ2-1; TRBD2 aligns across 11 bases. V shed 4 bases, J shed 4 bases, and the junction held 3 bases outside the gene matches. Germline V gene sequence: CDR1 LGHNT, CDR2 FRNRAP. The CDR3 contains 15 residues. CDR3 amino acids: CASGSGTSGYNEQFF. The CDR3 DNA sequence: TGTGCTAGTGGTTCCGGGACTAGCGGATACAATGAGCAGTTCTTC.

This clonotype showed up many times. The V call is TRBV12-5, the J call TRBJ2-3, with 10 positions matching TRBD2. The CDR3 loop spans 17 amino acids. Trimming took 0 bases from V and 2 from J; bases not matched to a gene: 5. Per the germline V gene, CDR1 is LGHNT and CDR2 is FRNRAP. CDR3 in amino acids: CASGLVRLAGDTDTQYF. In DNA form, the CDR3 reads TGTGCTAGTGGTTTGGTACGGCTAGCGGGGGACACAGATACGCAGTATTTT.

This clonotype was observed at least ten times. V usage is TRBV10-3 and J usage is TRBJ2-7; D may be TRBD1 or TRBD2 (5 bases each). Germline assignment: CDR1 ENHRY and CDR2 SYGVKD. V was pared by 0 bases and J by 3 bases, with 9 bases between. The CDR3 covers 14 residues. CDR3 bases: TGTGCCATCAGTGAGTCGGGGACCATCTACGAGCAGTACTTC. This gives the protein CAISESGTIYEQYF.